The next 18 T cell receptor beta chains were all read from a single sample in a study of blood T cell repertoires in COVID-19. The data were produced by immunoSEQ multiplex PCR, yet TCRdb's version contains in-frame clones alone and is incomplete. The sample lists some 160,000 clones, around 92% occurring once. The sequencing sample was made of peripheral blood. The receptors come from a man aged 60 to 69 with acute or convalescent COVID-19.

This clone has more than one count but fewer than ten. The V call is TRBV4-1, the J call TRBJ1-4; D gene unclear. V was trimmed by 1 base and J by 2 bases, leaving 8 bases between them. This CDR3 has 15 amino acids. The germline CDR1 and CDR2 sequences are MGHRA and YSYEKL. The CDR3 region has the DNA TGCGCCAGCAGCCAAGTTATGAGGACTAATGAAAAACTGTTTTTT. Encoded protein: CASSQVMRTNEKLFF.

V gene TRBV28 combines with J gene TRBJ1-1, with TRBD1 matching over 7 bases. The CDR3 has 15 amino acids. With V trimmed by 6 bases and J by 1 base, 8 bases remained unmatched. Germline assignment: CDR1 MDHEN and CDR2 SYDVKM. This CDR3 reads CASRTTGRANTEAFF. CDR3 DNA: TGTGCCAGCAGGACGACAGGGCGCGCGAACACTGAAGCTTTCTTT.

The chain carries TRBV6-5 and TRBJ1-2; 8 bases line up with TRBD1. The germline CDR1 and CDR2 sequences are MNHEY and SVGAGI. After removal of 5 bases from V and 7 bases from J, the junction contained 3 bases not matched to a gene. This CDR3 contains 12 residues. The CDR3 nucleotides read TGTGCCAGCAGTCAGGGGGCTGGTGGCTACACCTTC. Its translation: CASSQGAGGYTF.

The rearrangement links TRBV11-2 to TRBJ2-3; 10 nucleotides match TRBD2. The CDR3 contains 16 residues. V gave up 5 bases and J gave up 3 bases; unmatched junction bases: 8. The germline CDR1 and CDR2 sequences are SGHAT and FQNNGV. The DNA for the CDR3 is TGTGCCAGCAGCCGCTTACCAGCGGGGGGGACAGATACGCAGTATTTT. It encodes CASSRLPAGGTDTQYF.

V and J are TRBV4-2 and TRBJ1-6; 8 bases are a match to TRBD1. Germline lookup yields CDR1 LGHNA and CDR2 YNFKEQ. The trim removed 3 bases at V and 9 bases at J, leaving 7 bases unmatched. CDR3 length: 15 amino acids. The CDR3 coding sequence is TGTGCCAGCAGCCACGAACAGGGGGATGGTTCACCCCTCCACTTT. Translating gives CASSHEQGDGSPLHF.

V gene TRBV5-1 combines with J gene TRBJ1-3; 9 positions agree with TRBD1. J was trimmed by 7 bases and V by 4 bases; bases with no gene match: 12. The germline CDR1 and CDR2 sequences are SGHRS and YFSETQ. This CDR3 has 16 residues. CDR3 coding DNA: TGCGCCAGCAGCGGCTCCCCTGCGGGACAGGGTAACACCATATATTTT. It encodes CASSGSPAGQGNTIYF.

In regard to this clone: Additional DNA sequences in this sample encode the identical CDR3. The CDR3 region has the DNA TGTGCCAGCAGTGAAAGGGGGAGAGGATCACCCCTCCACTTT. Its protein product is CASSERGRGSPLHF. The J gene is TRBJ1-6, the V gene TRBV25-1, with D possibly TRBD1 on 6 matching bases. Germline-derived CDR1 and CDR2 are MGHDK and SYGVNS. V was clipped by 2 bases and J by 10 bases, with 12 bases between them. The CDR3 consists of 14 residues. The full variable domain, in which reference TRBV25-1 and TRBJ1-6 provide the parts outside the CDR3, is EADIYQTPRYLVIGTGKKITLECSQTMGHDKMYWYQQDPGMELHLIHYSYGVNSTEKGDLSSESTVSRIRTEHFPLTLESARPSHTSQYLCASSERGRGSPLHFGNGTRLTVT.

The V and J genes are TRBV18 and TRBJ2-7, with D maybe TRBD1 (6 bases). The V and J ends lost 5 bases and 3 bases respectively, with 11 bases between them. In germline, CDR1 is KGHSH, CDR2 LQKENI. The CDR3 spans 13 residues. Here the CDR3 DNA reads TGTGCCAGCTCATGGGACATAAACTACGAGCAGTACTTC. As protein: CASSWDINYEQYF.

This clone was picked up one time. The chain couples TRBV5-1 to TRBJ2-5, with 9 bases identical to TRBD1. Trimming at V came to 4 bases and at J to 5 bases, leaving 12 bases not matched to a gene. The CDR3 loop spans 16 amino acids. Germline V gene lookup returns CDR1 SGHRS and CDR2 YFSETQ. The CDR3, as DNA: TGCGCCAGCAGCCCCACCAGGGACAGGGAGGGGGAGACCCAGTACTTC. This translates into CASSPTRDREGETQYF.

The chain uses TRBV18 and TRBJ1-1; D is undetermined. Germline assignment: CDR1 KGHSH and CDR2 LQKENI. This CDR3 spans 16 amino acids. Trimming removed 3 bases at V and 0 bases at J, with 14 bases between. The CDR3 DNA follows: TGTGCCAGCTCACCGTCCCAGGTTACAATGAACACTGAAGCTTTCTTT. It encodes CASSPSQVTMNTEAFF.

This chain connects TRBV9 to TRBJ2-2; TRBD2 aligns across 16 bases. This CDR3 has 18 amino acids. The germline V gene has CDR1 SGDLS and CDR2 YYNGEE. With V trimmed by 4 bases and J by 6 bases, 9 bases remained unmatched. This chain's CDR3 is CASSPGLAGGAGSGELFF. CDR3 in DNA: TGTGCCAGCAGCCCGGGACTAGCGGGGGGGGCAGGGTCCGGGGAGCTGTTTTTT. Complete variable domain (other parts from reference TRBV9 and TRBJ2-2): DSGVTQTPKHLITATGQRVTLRCSPRSGDLSVYWYQQSLDQGLQFLIQYYNGEERAKGNILERFSAQQFPDLHSELNLSSLELGDSALYFCASSPGLAGGAGSGELFFGEGSRLTVL.

V is TRBV11-2 and J is TRBJ1-2, with a tentative D call TRBD1 (5 bases). CDR1 and CDR2 from the germline V gene are SGHAT and FQNNGV. This CDR3 contains 13 residues. Trimming removed 3 bases at V and 4 bases at J, with 9 bases between. CDR3 region: CASSFRQGYGYTF. The CDR3, as DNA: TGTGCCAGCAGCTTCCGCCAGGGCTATGGCTACACCTTC.

This chain links TRBV2 with TRBJ1-2; D gene uncertain. V lost 7 bases and J 1 base, leaving 13 bases between the germline ends. Germline lookup yields CDR1 SNHLY and CDR2 FYNNEI. This CDR3 has 14 amino acids. The CDR3 DNA reads TGTGCCAGCAAAGAACTCCAAATTAACTATGGCTACACCTTC. Encoded protein: CASKELQINYGYTF.

This chain connects TRBV2 to TRBJ2-1; 10 nucleotides match TRBD2. Germline V gene sequence: CDR1 SNHLY, CDR2 FYNNEI. The CDR3 has 15 residues. J gave up 5 bases and V 6 bases, and 7 bases lay outside the gene matches. The CDR3 region is CASRNSGGTNNEQFF. The CDR3 nucleotides read TGTGCCAGCAGAAATAGCGGGGGGACGAACAATGAGCAGTTCTTC.

The rearrangement joins TRBV10-1 to TRBJ2-7; 8 nucleotides align to TRBD1. V gave up 5 bases and J gave up 0 bases; unmatched junction bases: 6. The CDR3 length is 15 residues. The germline V gene encodes CDR1 WNHNN and CDR2 SYGVQD (reference sequence). In DNA form, the CDR3 reads TGCGCCAGCAGTCTAAGCCAGGGGGCCTCCTACGAGCAGTACTTC. Its translation is CASSLSQGASYEQYF.

CDR3 DNA: TGCGCCAGCAGCCAAGGGACTAGCGGGGGGACTAGCAGGGATACGCAGTATTTT. It specifies CASSQGTSGGTSRDTQYF. The V gene is TRBV10-2, the J gene TRBJ2-3, with 15 bases matching TRBD2. The CDR3 has 18 residues. CDR1 is WSHSY, CDR2 SAAADI, per germline. Trimming cost V 6 bases and J 6 bases; bases outside gene matches: 13.

The rearrangement links TRBV30 to TRBJ2-3; tentative D call: TRBD1 (6 bases). The CDR3 has 14 amino acids. V lost 3 bases and J lost 3, with 13 bases in between. In germline, CDR1 is GTSNPN, CDR2 SVGIG (reference sequence). The CDR3: CAWRAGVVTDTQYF. The CDR3 nucleotides are TGTGCCTGGAGGGCAGGGGTCGTGACAGATACGCAGTATTTT.

The CDR3 spells CASSVRVGQGVNTGELFF. The CDR3 DNA is TGCGCCAGCAGCGTCCGGGTAGGACAGGGCGTGAACACCGGGGAGCTGTTTTTT. The gene calls are TRBV5-1 and TRBJ2-2; 8 bases agree with TRBD1. The V gene end was trimmed by 4 bases and the J gene end by 1 base; junction bases not matched to a gene: 12. The CDR3 is 18 residues long. The germline V gene has CDR1 SGHRS and CDR2 YFSETQ.